The entry that follows covers one T cell receptor (beta chain) sequence. Its antigen is not identified. The sample is drawn from a study of Ad26.COV2.S vaccination and SARS-CoV-2 variants. Study-wide results and limits: Vaccinated and placebo-treated recipients had similar non-spike TCR breadth.

Treatment described: about 20 received Ad26.COV2.S at low or high dose, single or two shots; 5 received placebo; per-sample allocation not given. Collection of the samples took place on day 63 after the first injection of vaccine or placebo. An Ad26 vector expressing Wuhan-strain SARS-CoV-2 spike constituted the vaccine. Some clones are missing from TCRdb's copy, which holds only in-frame ones; the method was immunoSEQ multiplex PCR. The profile shows hundreds of thousands of clones, around 87% of them singletons. The CDR3 is 14 amino acids. Germline V lookup: CDR1 SGHTA, CDR2 FQGNSA. Trimming removed 5 bases at V and 2 bases at J, with 12 bases between.

This TCR was recovered from a person between 18 and 65 years old who received the Ad26.COV2.S COVID-19 vaccine or a placebo. This sample comprised peripheral blood, obtained in a trial of Ad26.COV2.S vaccine versus placebo. V and J are TRBV7-2 and TRBJ2-5; D is unclear. The CDR3 bases are TGTGCCAGCAGCCCCTTCAACAGTCAAGAGACCCAGTACTTC. It is translated as CASSPFNSQETQYF.